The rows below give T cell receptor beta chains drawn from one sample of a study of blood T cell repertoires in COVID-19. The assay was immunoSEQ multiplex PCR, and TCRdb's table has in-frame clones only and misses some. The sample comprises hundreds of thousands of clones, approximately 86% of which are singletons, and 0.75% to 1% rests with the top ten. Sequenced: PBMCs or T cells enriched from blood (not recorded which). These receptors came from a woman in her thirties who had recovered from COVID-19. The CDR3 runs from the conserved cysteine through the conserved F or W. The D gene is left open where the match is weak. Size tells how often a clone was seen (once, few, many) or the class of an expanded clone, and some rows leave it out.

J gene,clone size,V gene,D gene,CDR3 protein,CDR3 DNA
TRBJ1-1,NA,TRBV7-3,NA,CASSLVGWAGKNTEAFF,TGTGCCAGCAGCTTAGTGGGGTGGGCAGGGAAGAACACTGAAGCTTTCTTT
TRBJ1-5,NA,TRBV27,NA,CASSHTGGNQPQHF,TGTGCCAGCAGCCACACAGGAGGCAATCAGCCCCAGCATTTT
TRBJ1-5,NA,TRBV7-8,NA,CASSQQGGPQHF,TGTGCCAGCAGCCAACAAGGAGGACCCCAGCATTTT
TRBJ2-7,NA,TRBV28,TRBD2,CASSLFRLAGPTYEQYF,TGTGCCAGCAGTTTATTTCGGCTAGCGGGCCCGACCTACGAGCAGTACTTC
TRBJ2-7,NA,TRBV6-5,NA,CASSHNSYEQYF,TGTGCCAGCAGCCATAATAGCTACGAGCAGTACTTC
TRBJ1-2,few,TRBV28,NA,CASLLDPYGYTF,TGTGCCAGCCTCCTAGACCCTTATGGCTACACCTTC
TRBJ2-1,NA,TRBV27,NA,CASSLTGPAGNEQFF,TGTGCCAGCAGTTTAACAGGCCCCGCTGGAAATGAGCAGTTCTTC
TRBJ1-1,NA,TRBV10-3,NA,CAISADRVPTEAFF,TGTGCCATCAGTGCAGACAGAGTCCCCACTGAAGCTTTCTTT
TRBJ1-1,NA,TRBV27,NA,CASSLWPPVQGWTEAFF,TGTGCCAGCAGTTTATGGCCCCCGGTGCAGGGCTGGACTGAAGCTTTCTTT
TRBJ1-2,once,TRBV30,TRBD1,CAWSIETGASRDGYTF,TGTGCCTGGAGTATCGAAACAGGGGCCTCCAGGGATGGCTACACCTTC
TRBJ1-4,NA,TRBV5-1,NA,CASSLVRASGLNEKLFF,TGCGCCAGCAGCTTGGTGCGGGCGAGCGGCCTTAATGAAAAACTGTTTTTT
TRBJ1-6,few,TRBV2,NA,CASRINRDSPLHF,TGTGCCAGCAGGATTAACAGGGATTCACCCCTCCACTTT
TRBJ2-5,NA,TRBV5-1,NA,CASSSPAGETQYF,TGCGCCAGCAGCAGTCCGGCGGGGGAGACCCAGTACTTC
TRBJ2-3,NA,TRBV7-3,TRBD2,CASSWGLAPTDTQYF,TGTGCCAGCAGCTGGGGACTAGCGCCCACAGATACGCAGTATTTT
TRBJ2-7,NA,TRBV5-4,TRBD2,CASSLAPSGSYEQYF,TGTGCCAGCAGCTTGGCTCCTAGCGGGAGCTACGAGCAGTACTTC
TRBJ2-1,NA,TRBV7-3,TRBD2,CASSWKTSGSEQFF,TGTGCCAGCAGCTGGAAGACTAGCGGGAGTGAGCAGTTCTTC
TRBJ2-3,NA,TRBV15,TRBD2,CATSRDGTSFSDTQYF,TGTGCCACCAGCAGGGATGGGACTAGTTTTTCCGATACGCAGTATTTT
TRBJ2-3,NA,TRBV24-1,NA,CATSDLRLGGTDTQYF,TGTGCCACCAGTGATTTGAGGCTCGGGGGCACAGATACGCAGTATTTT
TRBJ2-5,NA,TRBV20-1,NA,CSASSSDETQYF,TGCAGTGCTAGTAGCAGCGACGAGACCCAGTACTTC
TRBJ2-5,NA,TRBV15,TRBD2,CATSRDGLAGGLTRETQYF,TGTGCCACCAGCAGAGATGGACTAGCGGGGGGATTGACGAGGGAGACCCAGTACTTC
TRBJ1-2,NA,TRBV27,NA,CASSSRDLDAGYTF,TGTGCCAGCAGTTCTCGGGATCTTGACGCTGGCTACACCTTC
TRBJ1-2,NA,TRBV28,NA,CASSLMRVGYAF,TGTGCCAGCAGTTTAATGCGGGTTGGCTACGCCTTC
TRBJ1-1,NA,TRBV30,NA,CAWTVNTEAFF,TGTGCCTGGACGGTGAACACTGAAGCTTTCTTT
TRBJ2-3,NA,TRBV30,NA,CAWTRAETRSTDTQYF,TGTGCCTGGACCCGTGCGGAAACTCGAAGCACAGATACGCAGTATTTT
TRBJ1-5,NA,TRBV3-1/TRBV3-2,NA,CASSQGENRNQPQHF,TGTGCCAGCAGCCAAGGGGAGAACAGAAATCAGCCCCAGCATTTT
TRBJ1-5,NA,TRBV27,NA,CASSPGGAWNQPQHF,TGTGCCAGCAGCCCCGGGGGGGCCTGGAATCAGCCCCAGCATTTT
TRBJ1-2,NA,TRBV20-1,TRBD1,CSASAGGTAWGYTF,TGCAGTGCTAGTGCGGGAGGGACAGCTTGGGGCTACACCTTC
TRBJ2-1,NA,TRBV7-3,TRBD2,CASSRGLAGYGEQFF,TGTGCCAGCAGCCGCGGGCTAGCGGGGTACGGGGAGCAGTTCTTC
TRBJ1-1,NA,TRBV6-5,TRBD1,CASSYSTQGVGEAFF,TGTGCCAGCAGTTACTCGACCCAGGGGGTGGGTGAAGCTTTCTTT
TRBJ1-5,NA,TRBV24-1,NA,CATSGQGGENQPQHF,TGTGCCACCAGTGGGCAGGGCGGGGAAAATCAGCCCCAGCATTTT
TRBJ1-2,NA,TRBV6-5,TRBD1,CASTLRDRNGYTF,TGTGCCAGCACCCTCCGGGACAGGAATGGCTACACCTTC
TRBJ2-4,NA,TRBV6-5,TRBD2,CASSSGGANIQYF,TGTGCCAGCAGTAGCGGGGGGGCTAACATTCAGTACTTC
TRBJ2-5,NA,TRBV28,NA,CASSDAGPLSDF,TGTGCCAGCAGTGACGCGGGCCCCCTTTCGGACTTC
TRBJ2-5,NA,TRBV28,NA,CASSLLGGGVGETQYF,TGTGCCAGCAGTTTATTGGGCGGGGGCGTGGGTGAGACCCAGTACTTC
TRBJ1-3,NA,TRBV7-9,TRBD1,CASSFPQGGIRGNTIYF,TGTGCCAGCAGCTTCCCCCAGGGGGGCATTCGTGGAAACACCATATATTTT
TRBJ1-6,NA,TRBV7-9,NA,CASSGAPLHF,TGTGCCAGCAGCGGTGCGCCCCTCCACTTT
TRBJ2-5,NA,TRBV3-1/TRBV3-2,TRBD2,CASSRSGRDETQYF,TGTGCCAGCAGCCGCAGCGGGAGGGACGAGACCCAGTACTTC
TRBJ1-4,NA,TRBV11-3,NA,CASSLGFRADNEKLFF,TGTGCCAGCAGCTTAGGGTTCAGGGCGGATAATGAAAAACTGTTTTTT
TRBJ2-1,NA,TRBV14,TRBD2,CASSFGLARYNEQFF,TGTGCCAGCAGCTTTGGACTAGCGCGTTACAATGAGCAGTTCTTC
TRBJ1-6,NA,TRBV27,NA,CASSFEGVSGSPLHF,TGTGCCAGCAGTTTTGAGGGGGTCTCAGGTTCACCCCTCCACTTT
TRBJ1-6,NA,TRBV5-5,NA,CASSFQGSPLHF,TGTGCCAGCAGCTTCCAGGGCTCACCCCTCCACTTT
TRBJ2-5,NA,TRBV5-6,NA,CASSLAGRQETQYF,TGTGCCAGCAGCTTGGCTGGCAGACAAGAGACCCAGTACTTC
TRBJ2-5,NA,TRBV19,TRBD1,CASSIIGGSHSQYF,TGTGCCAGTAGTATAATAGGGGGCTCCCATTCCCAGTACTTC
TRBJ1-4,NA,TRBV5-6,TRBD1,CASSLTGTGNEKLFF,TGTGCCAGCAGCCTGACCGGGACAGGGAATGAAAAACTGTTTTTT
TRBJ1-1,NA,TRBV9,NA,CASSERPNTEAFF,TGTGCCAGCAGCGAGCGGCCCAACACTGAAGCTTTCTTT